Following are 21 T cell receptor beta chains from one sample sequenced in a study of blood T cell repertoires in COVID-19. Profiling relied on immunoSEQ multiplex PCR, and the TCRdb table lists in-frame clones only, not all of them. The data show about 250,000 clones, about 82% seen once. Sequenced: peripheral blood. Receptor source: an elderly woman with COVID-19, enrolled during active disease.

The CDR3 DNA is TGTGCCAGCACTCCGGGGGGAAACACCATATATTTT. It translates to CASTPGGNTIYF. The chain combines TRBV12-3 or TRBV12-4 with TRBJ1-3; no clear D gene. The V end lost 7 bases, the J end lost 4 bases, and 8 bases lay between the germline ends. The CDR3 covers 12 residues.

The CDR3 protein is CAISESGGNTGELFF. In DNA form, the CDR3 reads TGTGCCATCAGTGAGAGTGGAGGGAACACCGGGGAGCTGTTTTTT. The chain combines TRBV10-3 with TRBJ2-2, with TRBD2 as a possible D gene (5 bases). This CDR3 is built from 15 residues. Trimming pared 2 bases from V and 1 base from J, leaving 8 bases between. Germline V gives CDR1 ENHRY, CDR2 SYGVKD.

V is TRBV10-3 and J is TRBJ1-3; no clear D gene. V lost 2 bases, J lost 4 bases, and 6 bases lay in between. Per germline, CDR1 ENHRY and CDR2 SYGVKD. This CDR3 is built from 13 residues. This CDR3 is CAISETVGNTIYF. Here the CDR3 DNA reads TGTGCCATCAGTGAGACGGTGGGAAACACCATATATTTT.

The rearrangement links TRBV27 to TRBJ2-5, with TRBD2 identical over 7 bases. Germline-derived CDR1 and CDR2 are MNHEY and SMNVEV (reference sequence). CDR3 size: 15 residues. The ends lost 4 bases at V and 3 bases at J; junction bases unmatched: 8. Here the CDR3 reads CASSSLGAGEETQYF. The DNA of the CDR3 is TGTGCCAGCAGTTCCCTCGGGGCGGGAGAAGAGACCCAGTACTTC.

This clone was seen only once. The V gene is TRBV19, the J gene TRBJ1-6; no clear D gene. V was clipped by 7 bases and J by 5 bases, with 21 bases between them. There are 17 residues in the CDR3. Germline loops: CDR1 LNHDA, CDR2 SQIVND (reference sequence). In nucleotides, the CDR3 is TGTGCCAGTAATCCACGGGTGGCGCGGCGGAATAATTCACCCCTCCACTTT. Amino acids: CASNPRVARRNNSPLHF.

V and J are TRBV24-1 and TRBJ2-1; TRBD1 aligns across 8 bases. There are 15 residues in the CDR3. The V segment lost 3 bases and the J segment 8 bases; nucleotides outside the gene matches: 8. Per the germline V gene, CDR1 is KGHDR and CDR2 is SFDVKD. CDR3 region: CATSDRQGAMYEQFF. The CDR3 nucleotides read TGTGCCACCAGTGATAGGCAGGGGGCTATGTATGAGCAGTTCTTC.

In this sample, this clone turned up once. J is TRBJ1-6 and V is TRBV4-3, with no clear D. CDR1 is LGHNA and CDR2 is YSLEER in the germline V gene. The germline V and J ends were trimmed by 0 bases and 15 bases, with 12 bases remaining between them. The CDR3 contains 13 residues. CDR3 in amino acids: CASSQERDFHLHF. In DNA form, the CDR3 reads TGCGCCAGCAGCCAAGAGCGGGATTTTCACCTCCACTTT.

The gene calls are TRBV7-9 and TRBJ1-2; D perhaps matches TRBD1 (5 bases). The ends were cut back, 4 bases at V and 3 bases at J, with 27 bases in the middle. The CDR3 is 19 residues long. In germline, CDR1 is SEHNR, CDR2 FQNEAQ (reference sequence). The chain's CDR3 is CASSSWGDPGPRRDYGYTF. CDR3 nucleotides: TGTGCCAGCAGCTCGTGGGGGGATCCTGGACCCCGGAGAGACTATGGCTACACCTTC.

This sequence joins TRBV11-3 and TRBJ2-1; D remains ambiguous. This CDR3 is 12 amino acids long. Deletions cut 2 bases from V and 5 bases from J, with 4 bases between. Germline-derived CDR1 and CDR2 are SGHNT and YENEEA. CDR3 in amino acids: CASSLTDNEQFF. CDR3 coding DNA: TGTGCCAGCAGCTTAACAGACAATGAGCAGTTCTTC.

The chain employs TRBV28 and TRBJ1-2; TRBD1 matches 8 bases. Germline values: CDR1 MDHEN, CDR2 SYDVKM. The CDR3 is made up of 14 amino acids. The trim removed 6 bases at V and 3 bases at J, leaving 6 bases unmatched. In DNA, the CDR3 is TGTGCCAGCAGCAGACGACAGGGGCACTATGGCTACACCTTC. Its protein is CASSRRQGHYGYTF.

The chain is built from TRBV7-2 and TRBJ2-5; 15 bases align to TRBD2. Trimming removed 6 bases from V and 4 bases from J; junction bases left unmatched: 3. The CDR3 has 15 amino acids. The germline V gene encodes CDR1 SGHTA and CDR2 FQGNSA. The CDR3 DNA reads as TGTGCCAGCAGACGGACTAGCGGGGGGGCAGAGACCCAGTACTTC. It encodes CASRRTSGGAETQYF.

The chain uses TRBV28 and TRBJ2-2; D gene ambiguous. Germline lookup yields CDR1 MDHEN and CDR2 SYDVKM. The CDR3 is made up of 12 amino acids. Trimming took off 6 bases at V and 6 bases at J, with 8 bases between the two ends. CDR3 residues: CASREAPGELFF. CDR3 coding DNA: TGTGCCAGCAGAGAAGCCCCCGGGGAGCTGTTTTTT.

This chain joins TRBV7-3 and TRBJ1-2; TRBD1 matches 10 bases. The germline V gene encodes CDR1 SGHTA and CDR2 FQGTGA. V was clipped by 5 bases and J by 9 bases; unmatched bases: 9. This CDR3 spans 14 amino acids. The chain's CDR3 is CASSAGQGDFRYTF. As DNA, the CDR3 is TGTGCCAGCAGCGCAGGACAGGGGGATTTTCGCTACACCTTC. The whole variable domain, filled in from reference TRBV7-3 and TRBJ1-2, reads GAGVSQTPSNKVTEKGKYVELRCDPISGHTALYWYRQSLGQGPEFLIYFQGTGAADDSGLPNDRFFAVRPEGSVSTLKIQRTERGDSAVYLCASSAGQGDFRYTFGSGTRLTVV.

This chain uses TRBV10-2 with TRBJ1-1; a possible D gene is TRBD1 (6 bases). The CDR3 runs 17 residues. The V end was cut by 6 bases, the J end by 1 base, with 21 bases between. Germline lookup yields CDR1 WSHSY and CDR2 SAAADI. The CDR3 DNA reads as TGCGCCAGCAGCAACAGGGAAGAAGAGGGGCCGAACACTGAAGCTTTCTTT. It encodes CASSNREEEGPNTEAFF.

V gene TRBV2 combines with J gene TRBJ1-2; 7 bases are shared with TRBD1. The CDR3 has 13 residues. Germline lookup yields CDR1 SNHLY and CDR2 FYNNEI. With V trimmed by 7 bases and J by 7 bases, 9 bases remained unmatched. CDR3 bases: TGTGCCAGCACCACAGGGGCCGGTTTTGGCTACACCTTC. Translating it yields CASTTGAGFGYTF. The entire variable domain, with the rest obtained from reference TRBV2 and TRBJ1-2, is as follows: EPEVTQTPSHQVTQMGQEVILRCVPISNHLYFYWYRQILGQKVEFLVSFYNNEISEKSEIFDDQFSVERPDGSNFTLKIRSTKLEDSAMYFCASTTGAGFGYTFGSGTRLTVV.

The V and J genes are TRBV30 and TRBJ1-1; D gene uncertain. Germline CDR1 GTSNPN, CDR2 SVGIG (reference sequence). V lost 4 bases and J lost 0, with 6 bases in between. The CDR3 loop spans 12 amino acids. The CDR3 DNA follows: TGTGCCTGGAATCCTATGAACACTGAAGCTTTCTTT. Translated: CAWNPMNTEAFF.

The chain links TRBV30 to TRBJ1-1; D is unclear. CDR3 length equals 11 residues. Germline V CDR1 and CDR2: GTSNPN, SVGIG (reference sequence). Deletions cut 0 bases from V and 7 bases from J, with 6 bases between. DNA of the CDR3: TGTGCCTGGAGTGTACGGAGTGAAGCTTTCTTT. Its translation is CAWSVRSEAFF.

The V and J genes are TRBV5-1 and TRBJ2-1; D gene uncertain. This CDR3 has 13 amino acids. V lost 2 bases and J 4 bases, leaving 7 bases between the germline ends. CDR1 and CDR2 from the germline V gene are SGHRS and YFSETQ. CDR3 DNA: TGCGCCAGCAGCTTAGGAGAATACAATGAGCAGTTCTTC. The encoded protein is CASSLGEYNEQFF.

This chain uses TRBV6-4 with TRBJ2-6, with 11 bases fitting TRBD1. The germline V gene has CDR1 MRHNA and CDR2 SNTAGT. The trim removed 6 bases at V and 1 base at J, leaving 8 bases unmatched. The CDR3 length is 18 residues. The CDR3 loop reads CASRARDRGLSGANVLTF. As DNA, the CDR3 is TGTGCCAGCAGAGCCCGGGACAGGGGGTTATCTGGGGCCAACGTCCTGACTTTC.

This chain connects TRBV28 to TRBJ1-1; D not certain. This CDR3 has 14 residues. V gave up 3 bases and J gave up 4 bases, with 12 bases separating them. Germline V gene sequence: CDR1 MDHEN, CDR2 SYDVKM. CDR3 sequence (DNA): TGTGCCAGCAGTTTCCAACTTAGAGGCACTGAAGCTTTCTTT. Translated, it gives CASSFQLRGTEAFF.

The rearrangement uses TRBV3-1 (or the pseudogene TRBV3-2) and TRBJ1-6, with TRBD1 matching 9 bases. After removal of 2 bases from V and 9 bases from J, the junction contained 8 bases not matched to a gene. CDR1 and CDR2 from the germline V gene are LGHDT and YNNKEL (reference sequence). The CDR3 is made up of 16 amino acids. The CDR3 reads CASSQLPGQGSSPLHF. The CDR3 bases are TGTGCCAGCAGCCAACTTCCGGGACAGGGTTCTTCACCCCTCCACTTT.